This TCR beta chain stems from a study of blood T cell repertoires in COVID-19. Overall study: COVID-19 samples from acute and convalescent phases originated in the United States, Italy and Spain.

CDR1 is SGHTA, CDR2 FQGNSA, per germline. V was shortened by 1 base and J by 7 bases, with 11 bases between the two germline ends. The CDR3 spans 14 residues. Methods used by the authors: How many nucleated cells were present was estimated from reference gene primer amplification. Sequenced by immunoSEQ multiplex PCR; TCRdb stores in-frame clones only, minus some. V, J and clone size derive from that table, while D and trimming were established from the DNA sequence. The sample lists 150,000 to 200,000 clones, about 82% occurring once. Participants came from about 24 US areas, aged about 18 to 95 years. What the recovered Cohort 3 donors had was two negative PCRs, clearance, or symptom resolution.

V and J are TRBV7-2 and TRBJ2-1, with D maybe TRBD1 (6 bases). This clonotype was obtained from a woman aged 30 to 39 who had recovered from COVID-19. Input material: PBMCs or T cells enriched from blood (not recorded which). The CDR3, as DNA: TGTGCCAGCAGCTTAGGGCTACAGGGTAATGAGCAGTTCTTC. Translated: CASSLGLQGNEQFF.